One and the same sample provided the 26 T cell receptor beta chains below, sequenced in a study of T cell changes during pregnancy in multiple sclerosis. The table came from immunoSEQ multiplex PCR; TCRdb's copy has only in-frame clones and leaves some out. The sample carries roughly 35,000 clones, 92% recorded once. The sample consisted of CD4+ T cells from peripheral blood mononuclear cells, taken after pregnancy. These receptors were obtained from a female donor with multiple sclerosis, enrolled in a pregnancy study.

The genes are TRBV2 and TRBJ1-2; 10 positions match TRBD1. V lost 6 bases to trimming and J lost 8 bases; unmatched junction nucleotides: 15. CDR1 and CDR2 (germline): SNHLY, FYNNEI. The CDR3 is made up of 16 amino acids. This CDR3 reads CASSVNPGQGTGGYTF. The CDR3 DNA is TGTGCCAGCAGCGTAAATCCGGGACAGGGGACGGGAGGCTACACCTTC.

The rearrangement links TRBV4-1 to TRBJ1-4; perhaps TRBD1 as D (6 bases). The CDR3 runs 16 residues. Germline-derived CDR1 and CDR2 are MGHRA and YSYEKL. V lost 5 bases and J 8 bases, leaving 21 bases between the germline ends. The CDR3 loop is CASSTPLGGAGEKLFF. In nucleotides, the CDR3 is TGCGCCAGCAGCACCCCGTTGGGGGGGGCGGGCGAAAAACTGTTTTTT.

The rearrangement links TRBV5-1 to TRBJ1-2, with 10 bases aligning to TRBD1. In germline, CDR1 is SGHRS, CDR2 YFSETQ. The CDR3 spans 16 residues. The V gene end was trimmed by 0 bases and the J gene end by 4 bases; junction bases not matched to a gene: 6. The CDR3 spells CASSLEGDRGGYGYTF. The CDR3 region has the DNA TGCGCCAGCAGCTTGGAAGGGGACAGGGGTGGCTATGGCTACACCTTC.

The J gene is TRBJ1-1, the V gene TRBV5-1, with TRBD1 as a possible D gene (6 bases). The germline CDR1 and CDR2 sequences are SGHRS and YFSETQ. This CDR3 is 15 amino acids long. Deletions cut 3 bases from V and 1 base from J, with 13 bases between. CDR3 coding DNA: TGCGCCAGCAGCTCGAACAGGGTTTCGAACACTGAAGCTTTCTTT. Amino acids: CASSSNRVSNTEAFF.

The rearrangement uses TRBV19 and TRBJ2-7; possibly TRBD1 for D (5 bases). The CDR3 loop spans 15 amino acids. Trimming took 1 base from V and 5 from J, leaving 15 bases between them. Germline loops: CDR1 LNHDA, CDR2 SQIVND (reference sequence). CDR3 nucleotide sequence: TGTGCCAGTAGTATAGGTGCAGGGATAAGAAACGAGCAGTACTTC. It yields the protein CASSIGAGIRNEQYF.

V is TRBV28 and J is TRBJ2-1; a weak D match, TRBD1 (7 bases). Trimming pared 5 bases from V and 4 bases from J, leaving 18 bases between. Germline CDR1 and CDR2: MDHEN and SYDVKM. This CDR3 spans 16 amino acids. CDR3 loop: CASSPPGGLGYNEQFF. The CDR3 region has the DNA TGTGCCAGCAGTCCCCCAGGGGGGTTGGGATACAATGAGCAGTTCTTC.

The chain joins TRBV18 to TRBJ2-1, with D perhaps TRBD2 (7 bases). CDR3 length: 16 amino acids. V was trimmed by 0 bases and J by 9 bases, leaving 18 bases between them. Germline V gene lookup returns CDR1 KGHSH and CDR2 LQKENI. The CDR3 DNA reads TGTGCCAGCTCACCACCTAACGGCGGGGGCCGGGGTGAGCAGTTCTTC. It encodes CASSPPNGGGRGEQFF.

The CDR3 reads CASLGTLNTGELFF. The CDR3 bases are TGTGCCAGCCTGGGGACACTGAACACCGGGGAGCTGTTTTTT. The genes are TRBV28 and TRBJ2-2; tentatively, D is TRBD1 (6 bases). The CDR3 runs to 14 residues. Germline V lookup: CDR1 MDHEN, CDR2 SYDVKM. V was shortened by 8 bases and J by 1 base, with 11 bases between the two germline ends.

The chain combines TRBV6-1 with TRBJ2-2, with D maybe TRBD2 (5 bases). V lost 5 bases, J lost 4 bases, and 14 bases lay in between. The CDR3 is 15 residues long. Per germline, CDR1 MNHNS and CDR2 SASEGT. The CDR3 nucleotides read TGTGCCAGCAGTCCCCTGACTAATCCCACCGGGGAGCTGTTTTTT. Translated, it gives CASSPLTNPTGELFF.

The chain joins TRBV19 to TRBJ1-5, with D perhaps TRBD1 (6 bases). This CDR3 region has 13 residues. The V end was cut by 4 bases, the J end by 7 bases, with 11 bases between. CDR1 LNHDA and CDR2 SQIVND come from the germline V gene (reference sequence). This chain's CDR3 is CASSNRVDQPQHF. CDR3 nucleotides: TGTGCCAGTAGTAACAGGGTTGACCAGCCCCAGCATTTT.

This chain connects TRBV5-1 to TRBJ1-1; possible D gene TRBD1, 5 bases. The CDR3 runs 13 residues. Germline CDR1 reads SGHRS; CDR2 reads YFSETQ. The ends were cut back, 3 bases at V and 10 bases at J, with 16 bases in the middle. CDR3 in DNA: TGCGCCAGCAGCTCGGCCGCGGAGGGGAGAGCTTTCTTT. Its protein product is CASSSAAEGRAFF. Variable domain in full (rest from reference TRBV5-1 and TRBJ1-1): KAGVTQTPRYLIKTRGQQVTLSCSPISGHRSVSWYQQTPGQGLQFLFEYFSETQRNKGNFPGRFSGRQFSNSRSEMNVSTLELGDSALYLCASSSAAEGRAFFGQGTRLTVV.

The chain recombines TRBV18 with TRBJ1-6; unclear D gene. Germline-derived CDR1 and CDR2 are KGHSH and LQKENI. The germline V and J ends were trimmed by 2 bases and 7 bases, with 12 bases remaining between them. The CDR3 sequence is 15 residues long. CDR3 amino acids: CASSPRGQLNSPLHF. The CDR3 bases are TGTGCCAGCTCACCAAGAGGCCAGCTCAATTCACCCCTCCACTTT.

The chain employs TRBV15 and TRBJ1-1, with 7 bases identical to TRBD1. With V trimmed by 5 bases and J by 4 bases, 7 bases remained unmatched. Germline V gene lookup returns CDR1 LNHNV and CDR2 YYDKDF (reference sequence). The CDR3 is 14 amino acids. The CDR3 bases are TGTGCCACCAGCGCTACAGGGGCGGTCACTGAAGCTTTCTTT. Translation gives CATSATGAVTEAFF.

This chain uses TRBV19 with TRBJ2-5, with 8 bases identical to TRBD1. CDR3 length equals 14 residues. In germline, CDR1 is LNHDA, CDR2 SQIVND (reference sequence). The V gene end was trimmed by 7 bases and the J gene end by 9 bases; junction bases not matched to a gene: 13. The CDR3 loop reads CASKGPEDRVPQYF. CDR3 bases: TGTGCCAGTAAGGGCCCGGAGGACAGGGTCCCCCAGTACTTC.

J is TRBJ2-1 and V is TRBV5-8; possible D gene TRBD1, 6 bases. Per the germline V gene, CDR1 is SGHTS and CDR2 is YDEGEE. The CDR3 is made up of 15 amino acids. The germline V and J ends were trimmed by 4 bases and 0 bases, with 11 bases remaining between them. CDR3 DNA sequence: TGTGCCAGCAGCCCTAGGGGGAGCTCCTACAATGAGCAGTTCTTC. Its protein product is CASSPRGSSYNEQFF.

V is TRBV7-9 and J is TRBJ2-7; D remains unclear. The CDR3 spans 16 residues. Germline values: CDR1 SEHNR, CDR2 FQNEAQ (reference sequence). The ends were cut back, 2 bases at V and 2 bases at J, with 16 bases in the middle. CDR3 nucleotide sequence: TGTGCCAGCAGCTTAACGACCGGTTCTAGACCCTACGAGCAGTACTTC. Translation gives CASSLTTGSRPYEQYF.

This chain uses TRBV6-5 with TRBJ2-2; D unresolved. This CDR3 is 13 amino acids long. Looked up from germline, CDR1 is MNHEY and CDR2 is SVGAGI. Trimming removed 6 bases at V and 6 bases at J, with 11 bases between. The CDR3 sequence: CASSSRIAGELFF. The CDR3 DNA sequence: TGTGCCAGCAGCTCACGAATAGCCGGGGAGCTGTTTTTT.

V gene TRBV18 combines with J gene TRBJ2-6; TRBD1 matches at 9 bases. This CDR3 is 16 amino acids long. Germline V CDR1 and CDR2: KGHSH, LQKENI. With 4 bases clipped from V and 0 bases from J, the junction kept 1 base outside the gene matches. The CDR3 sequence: CASSQQGASGANVLTF. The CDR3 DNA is TGTGCCAGCTCACAACAGGGGGCCTCTGGGGCCAACGTCCTGACTTTC. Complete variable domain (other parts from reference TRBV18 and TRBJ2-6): NAGVMQNPRHLVRRRGQEARLRCSPMKGHSHVYWYRQLPEEGLKFMVYLQKENIIDESGMPKERFSAEFPKEGPSILRIQQVVRGDSAAYFCASSQQGASGANVLTFGAGSRLTVL.

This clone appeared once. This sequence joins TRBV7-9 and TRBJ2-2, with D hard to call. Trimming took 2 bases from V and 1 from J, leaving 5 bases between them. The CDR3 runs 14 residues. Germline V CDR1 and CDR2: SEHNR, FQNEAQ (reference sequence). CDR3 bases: TGTGCCAGCAGCTTATCCGGGAACACCGGGGAGCTGTTTTTT. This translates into CASSLSGNTGELFF. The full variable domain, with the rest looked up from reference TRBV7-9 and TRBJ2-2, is DTGVSQNPRHKITKRGQNVTFRCDPISEHNRLYWYRQTLGQGPEFLTYFQNEAQLEKSRLLSDRFSAERPKGSFSTLEIQRTEQGDSAMYLCASSLSGNTGELFFGEGSRLTVL.

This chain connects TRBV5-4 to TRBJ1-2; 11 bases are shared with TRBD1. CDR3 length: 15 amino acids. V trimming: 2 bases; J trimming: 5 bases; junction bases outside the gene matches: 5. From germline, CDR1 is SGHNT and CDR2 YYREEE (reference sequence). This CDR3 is CASSLGTGGNYGYTF. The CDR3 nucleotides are TGTGCCAGCAGCTTAGGGACAGGGGGAAATTATGGCTACACCTTC.

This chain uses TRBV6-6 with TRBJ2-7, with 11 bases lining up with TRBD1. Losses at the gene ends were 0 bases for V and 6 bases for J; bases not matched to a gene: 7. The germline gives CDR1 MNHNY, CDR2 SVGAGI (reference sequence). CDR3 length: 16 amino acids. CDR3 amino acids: CASSYSGGQGASEQYF. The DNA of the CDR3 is TGTGCCAGCAGTTACTCGGGAGGACAGGGGGCGAGCGAGCAGTACTTC.

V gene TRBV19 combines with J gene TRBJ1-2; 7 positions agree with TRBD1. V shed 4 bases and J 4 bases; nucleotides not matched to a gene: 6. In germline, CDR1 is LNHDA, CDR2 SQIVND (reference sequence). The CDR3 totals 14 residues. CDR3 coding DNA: TGTGCCAGTAGTAAGGGACAGCTTTTCTATGGCTACACCTTC. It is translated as CASSKGQLFYGYTF.

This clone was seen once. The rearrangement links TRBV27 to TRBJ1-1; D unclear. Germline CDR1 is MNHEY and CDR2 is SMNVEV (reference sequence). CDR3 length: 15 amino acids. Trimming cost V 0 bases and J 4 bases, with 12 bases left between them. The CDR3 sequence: CASSLSRVRGTEAFF. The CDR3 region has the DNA TGTGCCAGCAGTTTATCGAGGGTAAGAGGCACTGAAGCTTTCTTT.

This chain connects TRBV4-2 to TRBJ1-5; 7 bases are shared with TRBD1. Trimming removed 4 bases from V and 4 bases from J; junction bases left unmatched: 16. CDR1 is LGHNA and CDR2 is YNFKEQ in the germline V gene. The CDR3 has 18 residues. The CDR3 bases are TGTGCCAGCAGCCCTTTTTCTCAGGGGGGCGTCGGGAATCAGCCCCAGCATTTT. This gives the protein CASSPFSQGGVGNQPQHF.

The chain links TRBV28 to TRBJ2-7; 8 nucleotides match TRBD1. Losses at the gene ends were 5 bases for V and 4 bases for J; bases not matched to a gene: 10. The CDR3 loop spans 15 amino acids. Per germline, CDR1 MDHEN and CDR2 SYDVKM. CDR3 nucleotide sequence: TGTGCCAGCAGTCCTTCCGGGACAGGTATTTACGAGCAGTACTTC. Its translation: CASSPSGTGIYEQYF.

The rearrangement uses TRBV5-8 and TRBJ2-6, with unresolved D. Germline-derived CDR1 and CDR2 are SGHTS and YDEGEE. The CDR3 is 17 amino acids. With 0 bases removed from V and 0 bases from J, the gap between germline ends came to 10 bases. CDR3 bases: TGTGCCAGCAGCTTGGCCGAGGCAGCCTCTGGGGCCAACGTCCTGACTTTC. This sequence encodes CASSLAEAASGANVLTF.